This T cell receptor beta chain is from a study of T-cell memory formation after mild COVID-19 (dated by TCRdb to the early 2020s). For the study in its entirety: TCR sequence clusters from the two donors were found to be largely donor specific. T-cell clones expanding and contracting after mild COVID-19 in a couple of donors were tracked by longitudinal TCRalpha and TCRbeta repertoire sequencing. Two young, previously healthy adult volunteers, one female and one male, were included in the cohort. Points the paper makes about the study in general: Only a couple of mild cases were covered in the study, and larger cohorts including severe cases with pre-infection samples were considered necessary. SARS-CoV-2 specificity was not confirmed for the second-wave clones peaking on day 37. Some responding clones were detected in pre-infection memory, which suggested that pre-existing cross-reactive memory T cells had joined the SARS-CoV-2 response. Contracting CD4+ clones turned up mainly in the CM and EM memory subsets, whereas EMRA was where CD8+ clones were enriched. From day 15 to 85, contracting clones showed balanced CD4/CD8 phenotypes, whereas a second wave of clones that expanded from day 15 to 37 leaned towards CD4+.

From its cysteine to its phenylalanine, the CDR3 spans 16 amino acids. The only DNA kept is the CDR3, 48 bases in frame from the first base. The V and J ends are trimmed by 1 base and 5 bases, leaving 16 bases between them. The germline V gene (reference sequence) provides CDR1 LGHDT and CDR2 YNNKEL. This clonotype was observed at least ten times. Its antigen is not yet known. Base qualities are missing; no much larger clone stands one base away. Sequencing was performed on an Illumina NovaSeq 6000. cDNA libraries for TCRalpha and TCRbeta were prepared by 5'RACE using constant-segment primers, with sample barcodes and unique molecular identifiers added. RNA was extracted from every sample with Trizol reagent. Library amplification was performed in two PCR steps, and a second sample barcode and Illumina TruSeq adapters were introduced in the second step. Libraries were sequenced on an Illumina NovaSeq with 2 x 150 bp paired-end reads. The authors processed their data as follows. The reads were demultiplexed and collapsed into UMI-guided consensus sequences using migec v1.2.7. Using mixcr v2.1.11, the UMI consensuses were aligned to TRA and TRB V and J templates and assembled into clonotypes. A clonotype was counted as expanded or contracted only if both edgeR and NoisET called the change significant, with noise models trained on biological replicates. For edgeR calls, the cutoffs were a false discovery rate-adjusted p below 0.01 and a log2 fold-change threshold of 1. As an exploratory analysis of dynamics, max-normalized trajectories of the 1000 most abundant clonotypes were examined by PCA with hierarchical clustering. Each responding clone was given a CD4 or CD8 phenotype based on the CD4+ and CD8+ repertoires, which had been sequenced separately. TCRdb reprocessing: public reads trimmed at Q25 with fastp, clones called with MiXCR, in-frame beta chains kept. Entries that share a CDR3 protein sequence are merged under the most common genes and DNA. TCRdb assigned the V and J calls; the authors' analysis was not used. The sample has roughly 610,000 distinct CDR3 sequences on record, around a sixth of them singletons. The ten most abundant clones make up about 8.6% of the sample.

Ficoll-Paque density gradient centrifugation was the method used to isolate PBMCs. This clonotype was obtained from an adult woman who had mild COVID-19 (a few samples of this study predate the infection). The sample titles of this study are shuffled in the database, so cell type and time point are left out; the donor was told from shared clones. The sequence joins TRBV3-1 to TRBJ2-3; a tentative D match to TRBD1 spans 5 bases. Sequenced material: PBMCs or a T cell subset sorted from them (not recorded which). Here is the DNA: TGTGCCAGCAGCCAAGCAGACCGGATCAGGGAAGATACGCAGTATTTT. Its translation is CASSQADRIREDTQYF.